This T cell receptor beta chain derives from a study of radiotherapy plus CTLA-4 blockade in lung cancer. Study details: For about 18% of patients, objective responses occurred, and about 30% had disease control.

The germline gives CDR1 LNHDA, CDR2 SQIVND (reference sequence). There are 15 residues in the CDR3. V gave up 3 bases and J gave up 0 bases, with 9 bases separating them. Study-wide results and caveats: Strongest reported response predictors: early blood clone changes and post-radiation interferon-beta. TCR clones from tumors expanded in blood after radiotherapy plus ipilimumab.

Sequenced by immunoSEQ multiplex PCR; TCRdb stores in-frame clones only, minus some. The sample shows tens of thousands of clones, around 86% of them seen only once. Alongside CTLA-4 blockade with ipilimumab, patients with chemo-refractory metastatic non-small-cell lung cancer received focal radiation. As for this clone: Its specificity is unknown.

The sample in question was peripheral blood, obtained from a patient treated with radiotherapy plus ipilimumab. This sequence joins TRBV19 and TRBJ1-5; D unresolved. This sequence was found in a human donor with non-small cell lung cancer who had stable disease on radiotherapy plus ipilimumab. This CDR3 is CASSIAVGSNQPQHF. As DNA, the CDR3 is TGTGCCAGTAGTATCGCCGTGGGTAGCAATCAGCCCCAGCATTTT. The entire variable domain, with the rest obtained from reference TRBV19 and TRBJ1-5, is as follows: DGGITQSPKYLFRKEGQNVTLSCEQNLNHDAMYWYRQDPGQGLRLIYYSQIVNDFQKGDIAEGYSVSREKKESFPLTVTSAQKNPTAFYLCASSIAVGSNQPQHFGDGTRLSIL.